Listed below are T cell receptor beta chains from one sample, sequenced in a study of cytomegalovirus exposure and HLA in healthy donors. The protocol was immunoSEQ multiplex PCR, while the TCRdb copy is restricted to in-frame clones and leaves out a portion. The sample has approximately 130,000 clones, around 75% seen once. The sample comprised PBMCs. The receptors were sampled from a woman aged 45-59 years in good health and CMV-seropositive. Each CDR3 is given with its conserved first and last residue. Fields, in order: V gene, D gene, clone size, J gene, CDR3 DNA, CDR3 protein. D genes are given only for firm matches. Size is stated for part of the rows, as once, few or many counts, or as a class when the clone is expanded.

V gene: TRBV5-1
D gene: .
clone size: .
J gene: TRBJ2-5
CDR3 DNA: TGCGCCAGCAACCTGGGGCCGACCCAAGAGACCCAGTACTTC
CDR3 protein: CASNLGPTQETQYF

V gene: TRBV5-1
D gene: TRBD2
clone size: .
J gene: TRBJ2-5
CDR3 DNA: TGCGCCAGCAGCATAAACCCCCCGGGACTAGCGGGAAAGGAGACCCAGTACTTC
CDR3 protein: CASSINPPGLAGKETQYF

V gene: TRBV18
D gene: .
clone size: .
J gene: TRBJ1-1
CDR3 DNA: TGTGCCAGCTTAGGAGTGTCGGCCACTGAAGCTTTCTTT
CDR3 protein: CASLGVSATEAFF

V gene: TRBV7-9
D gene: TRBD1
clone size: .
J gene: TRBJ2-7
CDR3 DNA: TGTGCCAGCAGCCTCGGGACAGGTTCTCACTTC
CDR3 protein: CASSLGTGSHF

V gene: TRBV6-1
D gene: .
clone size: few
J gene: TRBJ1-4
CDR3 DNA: TGTGCCAGCGAGGAGGGGTCTGGGAATGAAAAACTGTTTTTT
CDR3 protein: CASEEGSGNEKLFF

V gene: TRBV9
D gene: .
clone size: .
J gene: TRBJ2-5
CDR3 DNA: TGTGCCAGCAGCGCTCCAGGGCTAGGGACCCAGTACTTC
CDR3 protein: CASSAPGLGTQYF

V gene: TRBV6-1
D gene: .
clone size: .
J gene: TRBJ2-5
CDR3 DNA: TGTGCCAGCAGTGAAGTTTGGATGGCGGGACGGGAGACCCAGTACTTC
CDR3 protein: CASSEVWMAGRETQYF

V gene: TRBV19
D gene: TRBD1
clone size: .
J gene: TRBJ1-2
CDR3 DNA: TGTGCCAGCACGAAGCAGGGGGCGTATGGCTACACCTTC
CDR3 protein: CASTKQGAYGYTF

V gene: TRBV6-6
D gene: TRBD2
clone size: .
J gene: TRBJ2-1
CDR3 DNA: TGTGCCAGCAGTTACGGGAGGGCCCGAAATGAGCAGTTCTTC
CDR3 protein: CASSYGRARNEQFF

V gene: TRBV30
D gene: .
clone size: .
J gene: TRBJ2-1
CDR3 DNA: TGTGCCGCGTACGTGGAGGGTGGGCAGTTCTTC
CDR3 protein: CAAYVEGGQFF

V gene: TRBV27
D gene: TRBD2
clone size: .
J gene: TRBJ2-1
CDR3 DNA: TGTGCCAGCAGTGTACTAGCGGGAGGGGAGCAGTTCTTC
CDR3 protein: CASSVLAGGEQFF

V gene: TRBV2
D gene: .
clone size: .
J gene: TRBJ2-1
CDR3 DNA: TGTGCCAGCAGTAGACTCGAATCCTACAATGAGCAGTTCTTC
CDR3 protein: CASSRLESYNEQFF

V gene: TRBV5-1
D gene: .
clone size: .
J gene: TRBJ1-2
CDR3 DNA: TGCGCCAGCAGCCCCCTCGGGGATCAGAATAACTATGGCTACACCTTC
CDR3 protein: CASSPLGDQNNYGYTF

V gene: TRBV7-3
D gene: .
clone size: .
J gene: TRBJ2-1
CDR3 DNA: TGTGCCAGCAGCCCCCTTAGGGGGGGGGACTACAATGAGCAGTTCTTC
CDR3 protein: CASSPLRGGDYNEQFF

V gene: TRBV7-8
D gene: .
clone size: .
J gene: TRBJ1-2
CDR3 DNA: TGTGCCAGCAGCTCTATAGAGGGAGGGGGAGGCTACACCTTC
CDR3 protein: CASSSIEGGGGYTF

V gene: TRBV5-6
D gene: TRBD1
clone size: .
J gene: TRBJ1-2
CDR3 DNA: TGTGCCAGCAGCTTGGACAGGGGGCATGGCTACACCTTC
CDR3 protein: CASSLDRGHGYTF

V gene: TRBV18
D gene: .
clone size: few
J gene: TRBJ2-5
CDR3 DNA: TGTGCCAGCTCAGGAGGTCTGCGACCGTACCAAGAGACCCAGTACTTC
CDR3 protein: CASSGGLRPYQETQYF

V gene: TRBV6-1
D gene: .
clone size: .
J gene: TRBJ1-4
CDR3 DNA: TGTGCCAGCAGTAAGGAGGGGCTTGGTGAAAAACTGTTTTTT
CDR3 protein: CASSKEGLGEKLFF

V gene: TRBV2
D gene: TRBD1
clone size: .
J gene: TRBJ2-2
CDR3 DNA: TGTGCCAGCAGTCCCCAGGGGGCGAAGGGGGAGCTGTTTTTT
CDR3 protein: CASSPQGAKGELFF

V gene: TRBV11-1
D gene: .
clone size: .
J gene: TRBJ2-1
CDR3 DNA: TGTGCCAGCAGCTTCGGAGTATTCAGCTCCTACAATGAGCAGTTCTTC
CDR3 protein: CASSFGVFSSYNEQFF

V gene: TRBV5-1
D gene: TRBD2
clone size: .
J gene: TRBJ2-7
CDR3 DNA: TGCGCCAGCCGAGAAGCGGGAAATGAAAACGAGCAGTACTTC
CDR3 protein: CASREAGNENEQYF

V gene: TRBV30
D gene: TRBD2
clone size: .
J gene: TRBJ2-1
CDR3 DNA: TGTGCCTGGAGTGCCCCATCGGGGCTAGCGGGAGCGGGTGAGCAGTTCTTC
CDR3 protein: CAWSAPSGLAGAGEQFF

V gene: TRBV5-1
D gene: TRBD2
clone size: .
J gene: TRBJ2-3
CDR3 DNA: TGCGCCAGCAGCTTGGTCGGGGGGATAGATACGCAGTATTTT
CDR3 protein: CASSLVGGIDTQYF

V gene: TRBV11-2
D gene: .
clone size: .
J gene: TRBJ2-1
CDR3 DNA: TGTGCCAGCAGCTACCGACAATACAATGAGCAGTTCTTC
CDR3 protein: CASSYRQYNEQFF

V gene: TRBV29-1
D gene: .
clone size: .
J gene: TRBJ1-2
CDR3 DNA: TGCAGCGTTGGAGAAGCAAGTTTCTATGGCTACACCTTC
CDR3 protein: CSVGEASFYGYTF

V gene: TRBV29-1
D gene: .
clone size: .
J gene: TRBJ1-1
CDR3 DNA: TGCAGCGTGGGTACAGGGAGGGACACTGAAGCTTTCTTT
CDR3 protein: CSVGTGRDTEAFF

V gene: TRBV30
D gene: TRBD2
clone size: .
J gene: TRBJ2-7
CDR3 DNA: TGTGCCGGGTTCGAAACCAGCGGGAGGGCCCGGTACGAGCAGTACTTC
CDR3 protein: CAGFETSGRARYEQYF

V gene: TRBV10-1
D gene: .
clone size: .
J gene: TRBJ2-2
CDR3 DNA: TGCGCCAGCAGTGATCGAGGGGCGGGACTCACCGGGGAGCTGTTTTTT
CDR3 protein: CASSDRGAGLTGELFF

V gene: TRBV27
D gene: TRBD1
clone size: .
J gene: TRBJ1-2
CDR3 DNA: TGTGCCAGCAGTCCGCTACAGGGGGCTTATGGCTACACCTTC
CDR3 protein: CASSPLQGAYGYTF

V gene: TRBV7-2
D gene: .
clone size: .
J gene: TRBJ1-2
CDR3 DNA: TGTGCCAGCAGAGCCCGCGTCGTGGACCAGGGCTATGGCTACACCTTC
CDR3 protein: CASRARVVDQGYGYTF

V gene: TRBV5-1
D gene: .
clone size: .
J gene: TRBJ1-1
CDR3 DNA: TGCGCCAGCAGCCTGGCAGGGGTTACTGAAGCTTTCTTT
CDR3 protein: CASSLAGVTEAFF

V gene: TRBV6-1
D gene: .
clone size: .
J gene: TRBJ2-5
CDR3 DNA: TGTGCCAGCAGTGAACGGAGTCGGGGTATAGGCGGCGCCGAGTACTTC
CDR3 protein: CASSERSRGIGGAEYF

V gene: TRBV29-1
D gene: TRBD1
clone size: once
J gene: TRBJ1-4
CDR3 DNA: TGCAGCGTATTTGGGACAGAAAATGAAAAACTGTTTTTT
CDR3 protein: CSVFGTENEKLFF

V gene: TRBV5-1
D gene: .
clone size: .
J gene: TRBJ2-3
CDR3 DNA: TGCGCCAGCAGCTTGGAACAGGGCACAGATACGCAGTATTTT
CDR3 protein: CASSLEQGTDTQYF